This record looks at one T cell receptor beta chain sequence and its context. The antigen remains undetermined. The sample belongs to a study of siplizumab effects on memory and regulatory T cells. Method: immunoSEQ multiplex PCR; TCRdb's copy keeps in-frame clones and lacks some. The sample includes under 100,000 clones, roughly 89% of them seen just once. Study observations and caveats: The alloreactive clones that mapped to unstimulated subsets made up only a minor fraction.

The sequenced sample was Tregs sorted from blood. This clonotype originated in a human donor in good health.

CDR3 in DNA: TGTGCCAGTCAGACAGGGGGCGTCGATACGCAGTATTTT. Its translation is CASQTGGVDTQYF. The rearrangement joins TRBV7-9 to TRBJ2-3; 10 bases agree with TRBD1. This CDR3 is built from 13 residues. The trim removed 9 bases at V and 6 bases at J, leaving 6 bases unmatched. The germline V gene encodes CDR1 SEHNR and CDR2 FQNEAQ (reference sequence).